A selection of T cell receptor beta chains follows, all from one sample in a study of beta chain features in type 1 diabetes. Sequencing was performed with immunoSEQ multiplex PCR; in TCRdb, only in-frame clones are kept and a portion is missing. The data hold hundreds of thousands of clones, with about 11% observed a single time. The sample consisted of naive CD4+ T cells from blood. The receptors come from a man aged 30 to 39 with type 1 diabetes. CDR3s include the opening cysteine and the closing phenylalanine or tryptophan.

v_call cdr3_aa
TRBV14 CASSQEGRGNLLQFF
TRBV4-1 CASSSRQGVDTEAFF
TRBV4-1 CASSQESGVAQYF
TRBV2 CASRDRGYEQYF
TRBV28 CASSAASTADYNEQFF
TRBV6-4 CASSRDRANEQFF
TRBV6-5 CASSGTVTNTEAFF
TRBV18 CASSPGTALVNEQFF
TRBV7-9 CASSLGDQPQHF
TRBV2 CASSLGHRNTGELFF
TRBV5-1 CASSSGPGGKETQYF
TRBV10-3 CAISDRANYGYTF
TRBV7-2 CASSPPEEDEKLFF
TRBV19 CASSKRRDRGRDEQFF
TRBV5-1 CASSLSGGRETQYF
TRBV5-1 CASSYRDRGTDTQYF
TRBV19 CASSGQGFQPQHF
TRBV5-6 CASSFDTYGYTF
TRBV4-1 CASSQDSQAWGPDTQYF
TRBV14 CASSQLNQGDIQYF
TRBV25-1 CASSEAGSHTQYF
TRBV4-1 CASSHQAGGSTPEQYF
TRBV4-1 CASSQVGAAQETQYF
TRBV10-3 CAVGQIGETQYF
TRBV28 CASRPGQDDYEQYF
TRBV7-9 CASSLDGGNFQNIQYF
TRBV4-2 CASSPSSASYEQYF
TRBV4-1 CASSYLTGAREQYF